These T cell receptor beta chains were read from a single sample in a study of response to subunit inactivated influenza vaccine. MiXCR was run by TCRdb on the RT-PCR reads, yielding one entry per CDR3 protein. The sample shows roughly 700,000 distinct CDR3 sequences, around 16% of them seen only once. The source was PBMCs from blood, collected approximately 12 days after vaccination. Receptors originate from a middle-aged man who received an inactivated influenza vaccine. The CDR3 runs from the conserved cysteine through the conserved F or W. Each record gives: clone size, CDR3 length, J gene, D gene, V gene, CDR3 DNA, CDR3 protein. The D gene is left open where the match is weak. Size values are once, few and many counts, or a class for expanded clones, and some rows have none.

size: many
length: 13
J: TRBJ2-7
D: NA
V: TRBV5-1
DNA: TGCGCCAGCAGCTTGGGTACGGTCTACGAGCAGTACTTC
CDR3: CASSLGTVYEQYF

size: few
length: 14
J: TRBJ2-2
D: TRBD1
V: TRBV2
DNA: TGTGCCAGCAGTGAGGGACAGACCACCGGGGAGCTGTTTTTT
CDR3: CASSEGQTTGELFF

size: NA
length: 16
J: TRBJ2-2
D: TRBD1
V: TRBV18
DNA: TGTGCCAGCTCACCTACGACAGGGACGAACACCGGGGAGCTGTTTTTT
CDR3: CASSPTTGTNTGELFF

size: NA
length: 13
J: TRBJ2-7
D: NA
V: TRBV20-1
DNA: TGCAGTGCTAGGGACGGAAGCTCCTACGAGCAGTACTTC
CDR3: CSARDGSSYEQYF

size: NA
length: 14
J: TRBJ2-5
D: NA
V: TRBV5-1
DNA: TGCGCCAGCAGCTCCGAGGGGCCTCGGGAGACCCAGTACTTC
CDR3: CASSSEGPRETQYF

size: few
length: 16
J: TRBJ1-1
D: NA
V: TRBV4-3
DNA: TGCGCCAGCAGCCAAGATATCCGGGCGGGGAACACTGAAGCTTTCTTT
CDR3: CASSQDIRAGNTEAFF

size: few
length: 16
J: TRBJ1-1
D: TRBD1
V: TRBV4-2
DNA: TGTGCCAGCAGCCTGCGGACAGGGGGAGAGAACACTGAAGCTTTCTTT
CDR3: CASSLRTGGENTEAFF

size: NA
length: 15
J: TRBJ2-7
D: NA
V: TRBV2
DNA: TGTGCCAGCAGCGGGGACACCATACTCTTCTACGAGCAGTACTTC
CDR3: CASSGDTILFYEQYF

size: few
length: 14
J: TRBJ1-1
D: TRBD1
V: TRBV7-9
DNA: TGTGCCAGCAGCCCCGACAGGGCTGACACTGAAGCTTTCTTT
CDR3: CASSPDRADTEAFF

size: many
length: 15
J: TRBJ2-7
D: TRBD1
V: TRBV6-5
DNA: TGTGCCAGCAGTTCCCGACAGGGGGTCTCCTACGAGCAGTACTTC
CDR3: CASSSRQGVSYEQYF

size: NA
length: 14
J: TRBJ1-1
D: TRBD1
V: TRBV5-1
DNA: TGCGCCAGCGCAACGGACAGGGGGGCCACTGAAGCTTTCTTT
CDR3: CASATDRGATEAFF

size: many
length: 14
J: TRBJ2-1
D: NA
V: TRBV6-2/TRBV6-3
DNA: TGTGCCAGCAGTTACTCTAGCACGTACAATGAGCAGTTCTTC
CDR3: CASSYSSTYNEQFF

size: NA
length: 15
J: TRBJ2-1
D: NA
V: TRBV4-3
DNA: TGCGCCAGCAGCCAAGACGGCAGGGTCGGCAATGAGCAGTTCTTC
CDR3: CASSQDGRVGNEQFF

size: few
length: 19
J: TRBJ1-2
D: NA
V: TRBV24-1
DNA: TGTGCCACCAGTGATTCACCCGGAACGGCCGGGGTTATTAGCTATGGCTACACCTTC
CDR3: CATSDSPGTAGVISYGYTF

size: NA
length: 12
J: TRBJ1-3
D: NA
V: TRBV29-1
DNA: TGCAGCGTTGCAGGGACTGGAAACACCATATATTTT
CDR3: CSVAGTGNTIYF

size: NA
length: 15
J: TRBJ2-1
D: TRBD2
V: TRBV2
DNA: TGTGCCAGCAAGGGGACTAGCGGGAGTAACAATGAGCAGTTCTTC
CDR3: CASKGTSGSNNEQFF

size: NA
length: 13
J: TRBJ2-5
D: NA
V: TRBV12-3/TRBV12-4
DNA: TGTGCCAGCAGTTTCGTCCCGGTCGAGACCCAGTACTTC
CDR3: CASSFVPVETQYF

size: few
length: 14
J: TRBJ2-7
D: NA
V: TRBV20-1
DNA: TGCAGTGCAACCGGGAGAAAGGGGGTCTACGAGCAGTACTTC
CDR3: CSATGRKGVYEQYF

size: NA
length: 13
J: TRBJ1-5
D: TRBD1
V: TRBV24-1
DNA: TGTGCCACCAGTGGGACAGGGAATCAGCCCCAGCATTTT
CDR3: CATSGTGNQPQHF

size: few
length: 14
J: TRBJ1-2
D: NA
V: TRBV7-2
DNA: TGTGCCAGCAGCACACGGACTGCCGCGGACGGCTACACCTTC
CDR3: CASSTRTAADGYTF

size: NA
length: 13
J: TRBJ2-7
D: NA
V: TRBV12-3/TRBV12-4
DNA: TGTGCCAGCAGGGCAGGGGTTTCCTACGAGCAGTACTTC
CDR3: CASRAGVSYEQYF

size: once
length: 14
J: TRBJ2-3
D: NA
V: TRBV24-1
DNA: TGTGCCACCAGTGACCGCCGACAGGCAGATACGCAGTATTTT
CDR3: CATSDRRQADTQYF

size: NA
length: 15
J: TRBJ2-7
D: TRBD2
V: TRBV5-1
DNA: TGCGCCAGCCAACTTCGAGCGGGAGTAGGAGGAGAGCAGTACTTC
CDR3: CASQLRAGVGGEQYF

size: NA
length: 13
J: TRBJ1-2
D: NA
V: TRBV3-1
DNA: TGTGCCAGCACTGGGGGACGAAACTATGGCTACACCTTC
CDR3: CASTGGRNYGYTF

size: NA
length: 10
J: TRBJ2-7
D: NA
V: TRBV25-1
DNA: TGTGCCACCCGGGAATACGAGCAGTACTTC
CDR3: CATREYEQYF

size: NA
length: 14
J: TRBJ2-1
D: TRBD2
V: TRBV9
DNA: TGTGCCAGCAGCGAAAGGACTAGCGGGAGTCCCCGGTTCTTC
CDR3: CASSERTSGSPRFF

size: many
length: 13
J: TRBJ2-1
D: NA
V: TRBV28
DNA: TGTGCCAGCAGTTTTCGGGGGTACAATGAGCAGTTCTTC
CDR3: CASSFRGYNEQFF

size: NA
length: 14
J: TRBJ2-5
D: TRBD2
V: TRBV6-5
DNA: TGTGCCAGCAGTTACTCCCCGGGAGGAGGGACCCAGTACTTC
CDR3: CASSYSPGGGTQYF

size: NA
length: 12
J: TRBJ1-2
D: NA
V: TRBV10-3
DNA: TGTGCCATCAGTGAAAGGGACAACGGCTACTCCTTC
CDR3: CAISERDNGYSF

size: NA
length: 14
J: TRBJ1-2
D: NA
V: TRBV30
DNA: TGTGCCTGGAGTGAAGACCTTATTATGAGGGGCTACACCTTC
CDR3: CAWSEDLIMRGYTF

size: few
length: 11
J: TRBJ1-2
D: NA
V: TRBV3-1
DNA: TGTGCCAGCAGCCAAGATGGGCGGGGGGAGTTC
CDR3: CASSQDGRGEF

size: NA
length: 15
J: TRBJ2-1
D: TRBD1
V: TRBV6-2/TRBV6-3
DNA: TGTGCCAGTAAATCCGGGACAGGGAGTTACAATGAGCAGTTCTTC
CDR3: CASKSGTGSYNEQFF

size: NA
length: 15
J: TRBJ2-3
D: NA
V: TRBV2
DNA: TGTGCCAGCAGTGTCCAACAGACTAGCACAGATACGCAGTATTTT
CDR3: CASSVQQTSTDTQYF

size: NA
length: 13
J: TRBJ2-5
D: NA
V: TRBV20-1
DNA: TGCAGTGCAACCTCCCCGATTCAAGAGACCCAGTACTTC
CDR3: CSATSPIQETQYF

size: NA
length: 15
J: TRBJ2-5
D: TRBD2
V: TRBV28
DNA: TGTGCCAGCAGTCCTAGCGGGCTGTCCCAAGAGACCCAGTACTTC
CDR3: CASSPSGLSQETQYF

size: few
length: 13
J: TRBJ2-5
D: NA
V: TRBV5-6
DNA: TGTGCCAGCAGCGGGGGGCTCGGAGAGACCCAGTACTTC
CDR3: CASSGGLGETQYF

size: few
length: 14
J: TRBJ2-3
D: NA
V: TRBV20-1
DNA: TGCAGTGCCGACGGGACTGAAGATTGGTATACGCAGTATTTT
CDR3: CSADGTEDWYTQYF

size: few
length: 12
J: TRBJ2-1
D: NA
V: TRBV29-1
DNA: TGCAGCGTCGGAAGGTCGGGGAATGAGCAGTTCTTC
CDR3: CSVGRSGNEQFF

size: NA
length: 11
J: TRBJ2-3
D: NA
V: TRBV7-9
DNA: TGTGCCACCGCGGTGCCAGATACGCAGTATTTT
CDR3: CATAVPDTQYF

size: few
length: 16
J: TRBJ1-1
D: NA
V: TRBV28
DNA: TGTGCCAGCAGTTTTACGGGACGGGGATTTTTCACTGAAGCTTTCTTT
CDR3: CASSFTGRGFFTEAFF

size: many
length: 13
J: TRBJ2-5
D: TRBD1
V: TRBV29-1
DNA: TGCAGCGCACGGACAGGGGAATGGGAGACCCAGTACTTC
CDR3: CSARTGEWETQYF

size: many
length: 12
J: TRBJ2-1
D: NA
V: TRBV12-3/TRBV12-4
DNA: TGTGCCAGCAGTTCAACAACCTGGGAGCAGTTCTTC
CDR3: CASSSTTWEQFF

size: NA
length: 13
J: TRBJ2-3
D: NA
V: TRBV15
DNA: TGTGCCACCAGCAGAGATCCCACCGGTACGCAGTATTTT
CDR3: CATSRDPTGTQYF

size: few
length: 11
J: TRBJ2-3
D: NA
V: TRBV12-3/TRBV12-4
DNA: TGTGCCAGCAGTATTGGTGATACGCAGTATTTT
CDR3: CASSIGDTQYF

size: many
length: 16
J: TRBJ2-1
D: TRBD2
V: TRBV5-1
DNA: TGCGCCAGCAGTCGCCAGACTAGCGGGGGGGCTTATGAGCAGTTCTTC
CDR3: CASSRQTSGGAYEQFF

size: NA
length: 15
J: TRBJ2-3
D: NA
V: TRBV7-9
DNA: TGTGCCAGCAGCTTACGGCGGGGGCTCACAGATACGCAGTATTTT
CDR3: CASSLRRGLTDTQYF

size: NA
length: 14
J: TRBJ2-3
D: NA
V: TRBV5-1
DNA: TGCGCCAGCAGCTTCCGGGACGGAGCAGATACGCAGTATTTT
CDR3: CASSFRDGADTQYF

size: NA
length: 14
J: TRBJ2-6
D: NA
V: TRBV27
DNA: TGTGCCAGCAGTTTGATATTTGGGGCCAACGTCCTGACTTTC
CDR3: CASSLIFGANVLTF

size: NA
length: 14
J: TRBJ2-7
D: NA
V: TRBV20-1
DNA: TGCAGTGCTAGGATGGACGGGAGCTCCTACGAGCAGTACTTC
CDR3: CSARMDGSSYEQYF

size: NA
length: 13
J: TRBJ2-1
D: NA
V: TRBV24-1
DNA: TGTGCCACCAGACCGGACGGATACAATGAGCAGTTCTTC
CDR3: CATRPDGYNEQFF

size: NA
length: 15
J: TRBJ2-7
D: NA
V: TRBV7-2
DNA: TGTGCCAGCAGCTTAGACCCGGGAGTAGTCTACGAGCAGTACTTC
CDR3: CASSLDPGVVYEQYF

size: few
length: 15
J: TRBJ2-3
D: TRBD1
V: TRBV10-2
DNA: TGCGCCAGCAGCGACAGGGGGCAACGCACAGATACGCAGTATTTT
CDR3: CASSDRGQRTDTQYF

size: NA
length: 19
J: TRBJ1-4
D: TRBD1
V: TRBV12-3/TRBV12-4
DNA: TGTGCCAGCAGTTCCACCGGAGGGGCAGGGGGCTTAACTAATGAAAAACTGTTTTTT
CDR3: CASSSTGGAGGLTNEKLFF

size: NA
length: 17
J: TRBJ2-5
D: TRBD1
V: TRBV20-1
DNA: TGCAGTGCTTCCCCCCGGGACAGGGGGCTGTGGGGAGAGACCCAGTACTTC
CDR3: CSASPRDRGLWGETQYF